Shown below are 10 T cell receptor beta chains from a single sample sequenced in a study of T-cell reconstitution after alpha-beta-depleted transplantation in children. Unique molecular identifiers featured in how the TCRbeta library was prepared. TCRdb reanalysed the PCR reads using MiXCR and keeps one entry per CDR3 protein. The table lists around 93,000 distinct CDR3 sequences, approximately 9.2% of them singletons. The material was PBMCs from the stem cell graft donor, obtained from the stem cell graft. The receptors derive from a human donor who donated a stem cell graft to a child with congenital amegakaryocytic thrombocytopenia.

This clonotype appeared many times. The genes are TRBV28 and TRBJ2-4, with a tentative D call TRBD2 (7 bases). Trimming took 2 bases from V and 2 from J, leaving 19 bases between them. The CDR3 runs to 18 residues. Germline CDR1 MDHEN, CDR2 SYDVKM. The CDR3 here is CASSLRTRGGPTKNIQYF. The CDR3 DNA reads TGTGCCAGCAGTTTAAGGACGAGGGGGGGGCCAACCAAAAACATTCAGTACTTC.

This clonotype was counted at least ten times. The chain joins TRBV11-2 to TRBJ2-1, with 11 bases matching TRBD2. Germline values: CDR1 SGHAT, CDR2 FQNNGV. This CDR3 spans 15 amino acids. V shed 5 bases and J 2 bases; nucleotides not matched to a gene: 2. CDR3 protein: CASSRLAGPYNEQFF. The DNA for the CDR3 is TGTGCCAGCAGCCGACTAGCGGGACCCTACAATGAGCAGTTCTTC.

Regarding this clonotype: This may be a read error: a much more frequent sequence differs by one nucleotide. The gene calls are TRBV20-1 and TRBJ2-1; TRBD2 matches 9 bases. The germline V gene has CDR1 DFQATT and CDR2 SNEGSKA (reference sequence). This CDR3 contains 16 residues. The CDR3 loop reads CCASPPGLASYNEQFF. CDR3 bases: TGCTGTGCTAGTCCCCCCGGACTAGCGTCTTACAATGAGCAGTTCTTC.

Many counts were recorded for this clonotype. The chain carries TRBV3-1 and TRBJ1-4; D uncertain. V lost 2 bases to trimming and J lost 12 bases, with 7 bases between them. The CDR3 loop spans 11 amino acids. Looked up from germline, CDR1 is LGHDT and CDR2 is YNNKEL (reference sequence). This chain's CDR3 is CASSQRTELFF. CDR3 sequence (DNA): TGTGCCAGCAGCCAAAGAACGGAACTGTTTTTT.

V gene TRBV10-3 combines with J gene TRBJ1-2, with TRBD1 matching over 8 bases. V was clipped by 7 bases and J by 2 bases; unmatched bases: 6. Germline lookup yields CDR1 ENHRY and CDR2 SYGVKD. The CDR3 is 14 residues long. The CDR3 protein is CAITFGTGNYGYTF. The CDR3 DNA sequence: TGTGCCATCACCTTTGGGACAGGCAACTATGGCTACACCTTC.

Judged by abundance, this clonotype is medium-sized (0.01 to 0.1%). The V and J genes are TRBV12-3 or TRBV12-4 and TRBJ2-2; D not resolved. The CDR3 is 14 amino acids. V shed 3 bases and J shed 8 bases, with 13 bases lying between them. CDR3 nucleotides: TGTGCCAGCAGTTTCTCGGTGGGTTCGGGGGAGCTGTTTTTT. It specifies CASSFSVGSGELFF.

This clonotype was seen repeatedly, ten times or more. V and J are TRBV21-1 and TRBJ2-3; no check of the table's D call, TRBD2, against the DNA was made. TRBV21-1 is termed a pseudogene. CDR3 length: 17 residues. CDR3 protein: CASSNREASGSTDTQYF. CDR3 DNA: TGTGCCAGCAGCAACCGCGAAGCTAGCGGAAGCACAGATACGCAGTATTTT.

The chain has TRBV20-1 and TRBJ1-1; no firm D call. The CDR3 length is 15 residues. Germline values: CDR1 DFQATT, CDR2 SNEGSKA (reference sequence). V lost 0 bases, J lost 1 base, and 12 bases lay in between. The DNA for the CDR3 is TGCAGTGCTAGAGATCGGCGCCCCGGGAACACTGAAGCTTTCTTT. Its translation is CSARDRRPGNTEAFF.

This clonotype has a count of ten or more. CDR3 sequence (DNA): TGTGCCAGCAGCCACACATCCGGGACAGCGCTAGGATCCGATACGCAGTATTTT. Its translation: CASSHTSGTALGSDTQYF. The chain is built from TRBV11-1 and TRBJ2-3; 7 bases map to TRBD1. Germline loops: CDR1 SGHAT, CDR2 FQDESV (reference sequence). V shed 5 bases and J 6 bases; nucleotides not matched to a gene: 20. This CDR3 contains 18 residues.

This clonotype was picked up many times. The chain links TRBV5-6 to TRBJ1-6, with 7 nucleotides matching TRBD1. Germline lookup yields CDR1 SGHDT and CDR2 YYEEEE. V dropped 3 bases and J dropped 7; count of bases not matched to a gene: 4. The CDR3 has 14 residues. CDR3 bases: TGTGCCAGCAGCTCCGACAGGGAAAATTCACCCCTCCACTTT. As protein: CASSSDRENSPLHF. Variable domain in full (rest from reference TRBV5-6 and TRBJ1-6): DAGVTQSPTHLIKTRGQQVTLRCSPKSGHDTVSWYQQALGQGPQFIFQYYEEEERQRGNFPDRFSGHQFPNYSSELNVNALLLGDSALYLCASSSDRENSPLHFGNGTRLTVT.